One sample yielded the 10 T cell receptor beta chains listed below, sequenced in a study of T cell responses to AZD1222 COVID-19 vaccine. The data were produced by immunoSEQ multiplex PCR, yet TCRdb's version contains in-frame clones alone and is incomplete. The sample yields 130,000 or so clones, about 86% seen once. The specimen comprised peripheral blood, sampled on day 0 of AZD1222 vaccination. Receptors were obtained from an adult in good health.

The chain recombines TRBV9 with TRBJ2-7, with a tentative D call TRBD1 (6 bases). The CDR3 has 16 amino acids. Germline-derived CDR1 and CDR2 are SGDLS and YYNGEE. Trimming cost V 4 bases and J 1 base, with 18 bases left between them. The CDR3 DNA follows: TGTGCCAGCAGCCCCTCCCGACAGGCCTATTCCTACGAGCAGTACTTC. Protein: CASSPSRQAYSYEQYF.

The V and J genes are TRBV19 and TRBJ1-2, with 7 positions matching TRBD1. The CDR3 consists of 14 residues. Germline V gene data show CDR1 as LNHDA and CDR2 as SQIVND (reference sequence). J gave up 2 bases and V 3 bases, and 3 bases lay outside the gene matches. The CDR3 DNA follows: TGTGCCAGTAGTATGGGACAGATAAACTATGGCTACACCTTC. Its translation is CASSMGQINYGYTF.

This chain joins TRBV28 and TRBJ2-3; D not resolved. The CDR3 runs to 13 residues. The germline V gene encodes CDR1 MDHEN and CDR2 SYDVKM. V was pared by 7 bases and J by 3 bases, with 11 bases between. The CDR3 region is CASKQRLTDTQYF. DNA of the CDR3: TGTGCCAGCAAACAAAGGCTGACAGATACGCAGTATTTT.

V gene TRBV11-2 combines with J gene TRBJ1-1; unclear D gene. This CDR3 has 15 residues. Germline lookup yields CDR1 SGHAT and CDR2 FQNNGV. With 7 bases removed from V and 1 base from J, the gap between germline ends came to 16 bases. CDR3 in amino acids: CASIPNTSPNTEAFF. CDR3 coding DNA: TGTGCCAGCATCCCCAACACTTCCCCGAACACTGAAGCTTTCTTT.

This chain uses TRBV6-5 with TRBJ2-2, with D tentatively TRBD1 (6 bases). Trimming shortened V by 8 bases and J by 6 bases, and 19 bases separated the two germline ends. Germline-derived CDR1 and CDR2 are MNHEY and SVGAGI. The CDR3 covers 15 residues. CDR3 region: CASGLDRTRPGELFF. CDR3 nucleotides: TGTGCCAGCGGGTTGGACAGAACGAGACCCGGGGAGCTGTTTTTT.

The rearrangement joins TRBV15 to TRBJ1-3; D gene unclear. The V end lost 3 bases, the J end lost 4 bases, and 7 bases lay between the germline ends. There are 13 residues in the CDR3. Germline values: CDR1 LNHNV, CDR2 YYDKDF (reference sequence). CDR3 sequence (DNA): TGTGCCACCAGCAGGGGAAAAGGAAACACCATATATTTT. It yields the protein CATSRGKGNTIYF.

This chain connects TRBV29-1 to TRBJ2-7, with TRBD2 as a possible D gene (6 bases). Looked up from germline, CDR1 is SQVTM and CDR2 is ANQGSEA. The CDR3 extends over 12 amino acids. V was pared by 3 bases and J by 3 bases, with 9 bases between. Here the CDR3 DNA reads TGCAGCGTTGACGGGACTGACTACGAGCAGTACTTC. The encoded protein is CSVDGTDYEQYF.

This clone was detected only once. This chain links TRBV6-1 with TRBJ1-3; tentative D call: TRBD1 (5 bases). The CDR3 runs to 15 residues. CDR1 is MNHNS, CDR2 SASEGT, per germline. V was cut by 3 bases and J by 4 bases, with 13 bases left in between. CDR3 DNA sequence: TGTGCCAGCAGTGACCGACGGGGGGTGGGAAACACCATATATTTT. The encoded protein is CASSDRRGVGNTIYF.

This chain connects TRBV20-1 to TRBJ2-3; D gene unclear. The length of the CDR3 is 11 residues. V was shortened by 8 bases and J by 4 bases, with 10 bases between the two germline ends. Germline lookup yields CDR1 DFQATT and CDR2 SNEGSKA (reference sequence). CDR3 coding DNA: TGCAGTCCCTATGAGTCAGATACGCAGTATTTT. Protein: CSPYESDTQYF.

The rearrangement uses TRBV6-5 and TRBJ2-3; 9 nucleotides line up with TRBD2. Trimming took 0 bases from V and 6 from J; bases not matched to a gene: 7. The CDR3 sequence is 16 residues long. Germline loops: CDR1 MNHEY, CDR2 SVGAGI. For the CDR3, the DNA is TGTGCCAGCAGTTACTCGGGTCTAGCGGGGACGGATACGCAGTATTTT. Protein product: CASSYSGLAGTDTQYF.